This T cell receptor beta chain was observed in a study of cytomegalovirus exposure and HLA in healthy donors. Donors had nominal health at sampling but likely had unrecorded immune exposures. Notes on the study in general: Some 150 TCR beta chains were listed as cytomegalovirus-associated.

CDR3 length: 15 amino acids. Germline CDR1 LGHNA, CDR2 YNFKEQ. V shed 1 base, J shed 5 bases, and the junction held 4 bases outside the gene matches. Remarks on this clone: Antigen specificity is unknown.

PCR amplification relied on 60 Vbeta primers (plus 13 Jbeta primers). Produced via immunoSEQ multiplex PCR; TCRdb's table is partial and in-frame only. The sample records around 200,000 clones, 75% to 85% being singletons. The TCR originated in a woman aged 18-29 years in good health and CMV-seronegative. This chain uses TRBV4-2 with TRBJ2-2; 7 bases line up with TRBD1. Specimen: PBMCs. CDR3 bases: TGTGCCAGCAGCCAAGCCGCAGGGGGAACCGGGGAGCTGTTTTTT. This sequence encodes CASSQAAGGTGELFF.